The 10 T cell receptor beta chains reported below all come from one sample, sequenced in a study of blood T cell repertoires in COVID-19. Clones were read by immunoSEQ multiplex PCR, and TCRdb kept only the in-frame ones, dropping some. Of about 170,000 clones listed, 80% to 85% were seen once; the top ten hold roughly 10%. Sequencing was carried out using peripheral blood. The receptors originated from a man aged 65-85 years with active or convalescent COVID-19.

This chain joins TRBV7-2 and TRBJ2-1, with 8 bases lining up with TRBD1. The germline V gene has CDR1 SGHTA and CDR2 FQGNSA. This CDR3 contains 15 residues. J gave up 6 bases and V 3 bases, and 7 bases lay outside the gene matches. CDR3 amino acids: CASSLGQARGNEQFF. The CDR3 coding sequence is TGTGCCAGCAGCTTGGGACAGGCGAGGGGCAATGAGCAGTTCTTC.

The J gene is TRBJ2-3, the V gene TRBV7-8; 7 bases are a match to TRBD1. From germline, CDR1 is SGHVS and CDR2 FQNEAQ. CDR3 length: 17 amino acids. After removal of 5 bases from V and 5 bases from J, the junction contained 16 bases not matched to a gene. This CDR3 reads CASSPISGTGTVDTQYF. The CDR3 DNA is TGTGCCAGCAGCCCGATTTCCGGGACGGGGACAGTAGATACGCAGTATTTT.

For the CDR3, the DNA is TGCGCCAGCAGCTTTGGCTCGACAGTCAATGAGCAGTTCTTC. This codes for CASSFGSTVNEQFF. The chain uses TRBV5-1 and TRBJ2-1; a weak D match, TRBD1 (5 bases). In germline, CDR1 is SGHRS, CDR2 YFSETQ. Deletions cut 2 bases from V and 6 bases from J, with 12 bases between. The CDR3 contains 14 residues.

The V gene is TRBV28, the J gene TRBJ1-2; 8 bases fit TRBD1. After removal of 4 bases from V and 2 bases from J, the junction contained 3 bases not matched to a gene. Germline V lookup: CDR1 MDHEN, CDR2 SYDVKM. There are 14 residues in the CDR3. The CDR3 spells CASSWGQENYGYTF. The CDR3, as DNA: TGTGCCAGCAGTTGGGGACAGGAGAACTATGGCTACACCTTC.

CDR3 DNA: TGTGCCAGCAGATCAGGGGGCACCTATGGCTACACCTTC. This translates into CASRSGGTYGYTF. The rearrangement uses TRBV27 and TRBJ1-2, with TRBD1 matching 8 bases. This CDR3 is 13 amino acids long. V was pared by 6 bases and J by 4 bases, with 4 bases of the junction left unmatched. Germline loops: CDR1 MNHEY, CDR2 SMNVEV (reference sequence).

The genes are TRBV6-6 and TRBJ1-5; possible D gene TRBD1, 5 bases. Germline V lookup: CDR1 MNHNY, CDR2 SVGAGI (reference sequence). The CDR3 spans 16 residues. Trimming removed 7 bases at V and 0 bases at J, with 16 bases between. The CDR3 coding sequence is TGTGCCAGCACCCCCCCTGGCCAGGGTAGCAATCAGCCCCAGCATTTT. This translates into CASTPPGQGSNQPQHF.

J is TRBJ1-2 and V is TRBV10-2; 8 nucleotides line up with TRBD1. The CDR3 consists of 15 residues. After removal of 6 bases from V and 1 base from J, the junction contained 7 bases not matched to a gene. From germline, CDR1 is WSHSY and CDR2 SAAADI. The CDR3 loop reads CASRYPGQDNYGYTF. CDR3 DNA: TGCGCCAGCAGGTATCCGGGACAGGATAACTATGGCTACACCTTC.

For this clone: Relative to the germline gene, one junction end is altered; a read error may explain this. The gene calls are TRBV5-6 and TRBJ1-4; TRBD1 agrees at 9 bases. The germline V gene has CDR1 SGHDT and CDR2 YYEEEE. CDR3 size: 16 residues. The CDR3 reads CASTLLQGQGVEKLFF. CDR3 DNA: TGTGCCAGCACCTTGTTACAGGGACAGGGTGTTGAAAAACTGTTTTTT.

This chain uses TRBV6-2 or TRBV6-3 with TRBJ1-5; 8 bases map to TRBD1. Per the germline V gene, CDR1 is MNHEY and CDR2 is SVGEGT. The CDR3 runs to 15 residues. The J segment lost 4 bases and the V segment lost 4 bases, leaving 6 bases of the junction unmatched. In DNA, the CDR3 is TGTGCCAGCAGTTCCAAACACAGGGGGAATCAGCCCCAGCATTTT. Translation: CASSSKHRGNQPQHF.

This chain connects TRBV20-1 to TRBJ2-2, with TRBD2 as a possible D gene (6 bases). Germline CDR1 reads DFQATT; CDR2 reads SNEGSKA (reference sequence). V shed 3 bases and J shed 1 base, with 12 bases lying between them. The CDR3 spans 15 residues. The CDR3 reads CSASWGRRNTGELFF. The DNA of the CDR3 is TGCAGTGCTAGTTGGGGGAGGCGGAACACCGGGGAGCTGTTTTTT.